What follows are 14 T cell receptor beta chains derived from one specimen sequenced in a study of shared clonotypes between healthy human individuals. Data came from immunoSEQ multiplex PCR; TCRdb stores just in-frame clones and leaves some out. Here the sample spans about half a million clones, roughly four fifths being singletons. The sequencing sample was made of PBMCs. These receptors were collected from a middle-aged woman in good health. Some clones in this sample may be carry-over from other donors' samples.

The rearrangement joins TRBV11-2 to TRBJ2-1; TRBD2 matches 9 bases. With V trimmed by 1 base and J by 0 bases, 7 bases remained unmatched. Germline V gene data show CDR1 as SGHAT and CDR2 as FQNNGV. The CDR3 sequence is 18 residues long. In DNA form, the CDR3 reads TGTGCCAGCAGCTTAGGGGGCGGGAGGGCCCTCTCCTACAATGAGCAGTTCTTC. Translated, it gives CASSLGGGRALSYNEQFF.

This chain connects TRBV7-2 to TRBJ2-7, with 8 bases that match TRBD1. Germline V gives CDR1 SGHTA, CDR2 FQGNSA. With 5 bases clipped from V and 6 bases from J, the junction kept 12 bases outside the gene matches. The CDR3 sequence is 15 residues long. CDR3 amino acids: CASSLNTQGAGEQYF. In DNA form, the CDR3 reads TGTGCCAGCAGCCTTAATACCCAGGGGGCGGGCGAGCAGTACTTC.

V gene TRBV15 combines with J gene TRBJ2-1; 9 nucleotides align to TRBD2. V dropped 11 bases and J dropped 0; count of bases not matched to a gene: 5. Germline CDR1 LNHNV, CDR2 YYDKDF (reference sequence). This CDR3 is built from 14 residues. The DNA of the CDR3 is TGTGCCGTCAGCGGGGGGAGCTCCTACAATGAGCAGTTCTTC. Translation gives CAVSGGSSYNEQFF.

This chain uses TRBV6-4 with TRBJ1-2; 7 bases agree with TRBD1. CDR1 is MRHNA and CDR2 is SNTAGT in the germline V gene. The V gene end was trimmed by 5 bases and the J gene end by 4 bases; junction bases not matched to a gene: 10. The CDR3 covers 15 residues. CDR3 sequence reads: CASSPTGFFSYGYTF. The CDR3, as DNA: TGTGCCAGCAGTCCGACAGGGTTTTTTAGCTATGGCTACACCTTC.

J is TRBJ2-5 and V is TRBV11-2; no firm D call. Germline V gene sequence: CDR1 SGHAT, CDR2 FQNNGV. Trimming removed 3 bases from V and 2 bases from J, with 7 bases in between. This CDR3 is 13 amino acids long. The CDR3 spells CASSFGFQETQYF. The DNA for the CDR3 is TGTGCCAGCAGCTTTGGGTTTCAAGAGACCCAGTACTTC.

Comment on this clone: Since no conserved phenylalanine or tryptophan closes the CDR3, a read error is the likely cause. No DNA is shown, since the ends of the CDR3 on it are uncertain; the CDR3 is the one TCRdb lists. The chain uses TRBV30 and TRBJ2-2; the table's D call, TRBD1, has no DNA check behind it. The CDR3 length equals 13 residues, ends included. Germline values: CDR1 GTSNPN, CDR2 SVGIG (reference sequence). This CDR3 is CAWSGTGSGELFS.

The V and J genes are TRBV2 and TRBJ2-5; D may be TRBD2 (6 bases). The DNA end favors TRBJ2-7, so the J call may be wrong. The CDR3 sequence is 14 residues long. The germline gives CDR1 SNHLY, CDR2 FYNNEI. DNA for the CDR3: TGTGCCAGCAGTATGACGGGGGAGGCCTACGAGCAGTACTTC. Translated, it gives CASSMTGEAYEQYF.

About this clone: It is likely a read error: a sequence one base away is far more abundant. The chain recombines TRBV7-3 with TRBJ1-2, with D unresolved. The CDR3 extends over 13 amino acids. Germline-derived CDR1 and CDR2 are SGHTA and FQGTGA. Written as DNA, the CDR3 is TGTGTCAGCAGCATAGACGGAATCTATGGCTACACCTTC. Amino acid sequence: CVSSIDGIYGYTF.

This clone was recorded a few times. The rearrangement uses TRBV30 and TRBJ2-5; D gene ambiguous. Trimming left V 2 bases short and J 1 base short, with 11 bases between. The CDR3 has 14 residues. Germline lookup yields CDR1 GTSNPN and CDR2 SVGIG (reference sequence). CDR3 sequence reads: CAWSKILIQETQYF. The CDR3 DNA reads as TGTGCCTGGAGTAAGATACTAATCCAAGAGACCCAGTACTTC. Together with reference TRBV30 and TRBJ2-5, the CDR3 gives the full variable domain: SQTIHQWPATLVQPVGSPLSLECTVEGTSNPNLYWYRQAAGRGLQLLFYSVGIGQISSEVPQNLSASRPQDRQFILSSKKLLLSDSGFYLCAWSKILIQETQYFGPGTRLLVL.

The V gene is TRBV9, the J gene TRBJ2-5, with TRBD2 matching 11 bases. The length of the CDR3 is 15 residues. The V and J ends lost 2 bases and 5 bases, in that order; junction bases with no gene match: 5. In germline, CDR1 is SGDLS, CDR2 YYNGEE. CDR3 residues: CASSVGGTSGETQYF. Here the CDR3 DNA reads TGTGCCAGCAGCGTCGGGGGGACTAGCGGCGAGACCCAGTACTTC. The complete variable domain, with remaining parts taken from reference TRBV9 and TRBJ2-5, reads DSGVTQTPKHLITATGQRVTLRCSPRSGDLSVYWYQQSLDQGLQFLIQYYNGEERAKGNILERFSAQQFPDLHSELNLSSLELGDSALYFCASSVGGTSGETQYFGPGTRLLVL.

This clone was seen ten or more times. The chain combines TRBV2 with TRBJ2-7; D remains ambiguous. Germline lookup yields CDR1 SNHLY and CDR2 FYNNEI. There are 12 residues in the CDR3. V was pared by 3 bases and J by 11 bases, with 14 bases between. The CDR3 coding sequence is TGTGCCAGCAGTGAGATCCCAGCTTGGAAGTACTTC. This encodes CASSEIPAWKYF.

This clone was detected only once. This chain uses TRBV5-1 with TRBJ2-5; the D gene is possibly TRBD1 (6 bases). CDR1 SGHRS and CDR2 YFSETQ come from the germline V gene. The CDR3 sequence is 13 residues long. Trimming cost V 4 bases and J 8 bases, with 15 bases left between them. CDR3 amino acids: CASSRGQRETQYF. CDR3 bases: TGCGCCAGCAGCCGAGGACAGAGGGAAACCCAGTACTTC.

This chain uses TRBV7-2 with TRBJ2-5; 9 bases map to TRBD2. This CDR3 region has 15 residues. Germline trimming cut 1 base from V and 4 bases from J; bases unmatched to any gene: 4. CDR1 is SGHTA, CDR2 FQGNSA, per germline. DNA of the CDR3: TGTGCCAGCAGCTTAGTGGCGGGAGGGCCAGAGACCCAGTACTTC. This sequence encodes CASSLVAGGPETQYF.

Note on this clone: A much more abundant neighbour one base away suggests this may be a read error. V and J are TRBV11-3 and TRBJ2-7; TRBD2 matches 8 bases. V was pared by 1 base and J by 0 bases, with 2 bases of the junction left unmatched. Germline V gene lookup returns CDR1 SGHNT and CDR2 YENEEA. This CDR3 spans 15 amino acids. CDR3 loop: CASSLGSGSSYEQYF. The CDR3 DNA reads as TGTGCCAGCAGCTTAGGGAGCGGGAGCTCCTACGAGCAGTACTTC.